This entry lists 28 T cell receptor beta chains sequenced from one sample in a study of shared clonotypes between healthy human individuals. Here immunoSEQ multiplex PCR was the method, and the copy in TCRdb shows in-frame clones only, minus some. Of around 1.1 million clones listed, about 80% are singletons. The sequencing sample was made of memory CD4+ T cells from PBMCs. The subset: CD45RA-negative fraction. These receptors were obtained from a man younger than 35 in good health. Some clones in this sample may be carry-over from other donors' samples.

There are many counts of this clone. V and J are TRBV4-1 and TRBJ1-6; 10 bases align to TRBD1. Germline V CDR1 and CDR2: MGHRA, YSYEKL. The length of the CDR3 is 17 residues. J was trimmed by 8 bases and V by 4 bases; bases with no gene match: 11. The CDR3 loop is CASSRPPGQGTDSPLHF. As DNA, the CDR3 is TGCGCCAGCAGCCGACCACCGGGACAGGGGACGGATTCACCCCTCCACTTT.

V gene TRBV4-2 combines with J gene TRBJ2-1, with TRBD2 identical over 11 bases. The length of the CDR3 is 15 residues. Germline V gene lookup returns CDR1 LGHNA and CDR2 YNFKEQ. Unmatched junction bases numbered 6, after V lost 5 bases and J lost 6 bases. In DNA form, the CDR3 reads TGTGCCAGCAGCACCCTAGCGGGAGGCGGCAATGAGCAGTTCTTC. This codes for CASSTLAGGGNEQFF.

The V call is TRBV5-1, the J call TRBJ1-2; 8 bases are a match to TRBD1. Germline V gene sequence: CDR1 SGHRS, CDR2 YFSETQ. The trim removed 0 bases at V and 7 bases at J, leaving 11 bases unmatched. This CDR3 region has 16 residues. As DNA, the CDR3 is TGCGCCAGCAGCTTGGCGGCCACGACAGGGACAGGTGGCTACACCTTC. It translates to CASSLAATTGTGGYTF.

The rearrangement links TRBV27 to TRBJ2-3; TRBD1 matches 10 bases. V was clipped by 4 bases and J by 9 bases; unmatched bases: 10. CDR3 size: 15 residues. Looked up from germline, CDR1 is MNHEY and CDR2 is SMNVEV (reference sequence). CDR3 coding DNA: TGTGCCAGCAGTTGGGGACAGGGGAGACCAGGGACGCAGTATTTT. Translated, it gives CASSWGQGRPGTQYF.

The chain recombines TRBV2 with TRBJ2-7, with TRBD2 identical over 7 bases. The ends lost 3 bases at V and 7 bases at J; junction bases unmatched: 9. The CDR3 is made up of 14 amino acids. CDR1 and CDR2 from the germline V gene are SNHLY and FYNNEI. CDR3 in amino acids: CASSENFGGLEQYF. The CDR3 nucleotides read TGTGCCAGCAGTGAGAATTTCGGGGGGTTGGAGCAGTACTTC.

Here the CDR3 reads CASSWDRGGEQYF. In nucleotides, the CDR3 is TGTGCCAGCAGCTGGGACAGGGGAGGGGAGCAGTACTTC. The chain uses TRBV6-5 and TRBJ2-7, with 10 bases matching TRBD1. This CDR3 has 13 residues. Germline loops: CDR1 MNHEY, CDR2 SVGAGI. Losses at the gene ends were 6 bases for V and 7 bases for J; bases not matched to a gene: 6.

The CDR3 sequence is CASSLREGDTQYF. CDR3 coding DNA: TGTGCCAGCAGCTTGCGTGAGGGGGATACGCAGTATTTT. This rearrangement joins TRBV5-4 to TRBJ2-3; either TRBD1 or TRBD2 may supply D (5 bases each). CDR3 length equals 13 residues. Looked up from germline, CDR1 is SGHNT and CDR2 is YYREEE (reference sequence). V dropped 1 base and J dropped 6 bases, with 9 bases sitting between them. The full variable domain, rest sourced from reference TRBV5-4 and TRBJ2-3, is ETGVTQSPTHLIKTRGQQVTLRCSSQSGHNTVSWYQQALGQGPQFIFQYYREEENGRGNFPPRFSGLQFPNYSSELNVNALELDDSALYLCASSLREGDTQYFGPGTRLTVL.

This clone was recorded only once. The chain has TRBV18 and TRBJ2-3; TRBD1 matches 10 bases. This CDR3 comprises 15 residues. In germline, CDR1 is KGHSH, CDR2 LQKENI. With V trimmed by 6 bases and J by 3 bases, 6 bases remained unmatched. CDR3 region: CASSQQGQGTDTQYF. The CDR3 coding sequence is TGTGCCAGCTCCCAGCAGGGACAGGGGACAGATACGCAGTATTTT.

V is TRBV7-2 and J is TRBJ2-1, with a possible D match to TRBD2 (5 bases). CDR3 length: 14 amino acids. Germline values: CDR1 SGHTA, CDR2 FQGNSA. The V and J ends lost 5 bases and 9 bases respectively, with 17 bases between them. CDR3 coding DNA: TGTGCCAGCAGCCCTGGAACTAGTTTCGGTGAGCAGTTCTTC. Its translation: CASSPGTSFGEQFF.

The V and J genes are TRBV7-3 and TRBJ2-6; D is tentatively TRBD1 or TRBD2 (5 bases each). Germline-derived CDR1 and CDR2 are SGHTA and FQGTGA. The V gene lost 3 bases and the J gene lost 2 bases, with 14 bases spanning the gap. CDR3 length: 17 residues. CDR3 protein: CASSFRGLMAGANVLTF. CDR3 DNA: TGTGCCAGCAGCTTTCGGGGCCTCATGGCTGGGGCCAACGTCCTGACTTTC. The complete variable domain, with remaining parts taken from reference TRBV7-3 and TRBJ2-6, reads GAGVSQTPSNKVTEKGKYVELRCDPISGHTALYWYRQSLGQGPEFLIYFQGTGAADDSGLPNDRFFAVRPEGSVSTLKIQRTERGDSAVYLCASSFRGLMAGANVLTFGAGSRLTVL.

The rearrangement joins TRBV29-1 to TRBJ2-3; D is unresolved. Trimming shortened V by 4 bases and J by 0 bases, and 8 bases separated the two germline ends. The germline gives CDR1 SQVTM, CDR2 ANQGSEA. The CDR3 loop spans 13 amino acids. CDR3 sequence (DNA): TGCAGCGTTGGACCACAAAGCACAGATACGCAGTATTTT. It codes for CSVGPQSTDTQYF.

This chain joins TRBV7-9 and TRBJ1-2; D possibly corresponds to TRBD1 (5 bases). CDR3 length: 13 amino acids. Germline V gene sequence: CDR1 SEHNR, CDR2 FQNEAQ (reference sequence). The germline V and J ends were trimmed by 1 base and 6 bases, with 9 bases remaining between them. The CDR3 coding sequence is TGTGCCAGCAGCTTAGTATCAGGGAATGGCTACACCTTC. Translating it yields CASSLVSGNGYTF. Together with reference TRBV7-9 and TRBJ1-2, the CDR3 gives the full variable domain: DTGVSQNPRHKITKRGQNVTFRCDPISEHNRLYWYRQTLGQGPEFLTYFQNEAQLEKSRLLSDRFSAERPKGSFSTLEIQRTEQGDSAMYLCASSLVSGNGYTFGSGTRLTVV.

This clone has more than one count but fewer than ten. The chain is built from TRBV15 and TRBJ1-3; 8 positions match TRBD1. The length of the CDR3 is 14 residues. Germline values: CDR1 LNHNV, CDR2 YYDKDF (reference sequence). Trimming took 1 base from V and 6 from J; bases not matched to a gene: 2. CDR3 bases: TGTGCCACCAGCAGAGGGGGACAGGAAAACACCATATATTTT. It codes for CATSRGGQENTIYF.

The rearrangement links TRBV5-6 to TRBJ1-1, with D maybe TRBD1 (5 bases). CDR1 and CDR2 from the germline V gene are SGHDT and YYEEEE. The V gene lost 2 bases and the J gene lost 3 bases, with 8 bases spanning the gap. The CDR3 extends over 13 amino acids. The CDR3 protein is CASSFGGDTEAFF. CDR3 nucleotides: TGTGCCAGCAGCTTCGGGGGGGACACTGAAGCTTTCTTT.

This clone was seen only a few times. The chain has TRBV4-1 and TRBJ1-5; D not certain. This CDR3 comprises 15 residues. The V end lost 4 bases, the J end lost 4 bases, and 14 bases lay between the germline ends. Per the germline V gene, CDR1 is MGHRA and CDR2 is YSYEKL. As DNA, the CDR3 is TGCGCCAGCAGCCGGACTGGCGTAGGGAATCAGCCCCAGCATTTT. Its protein product is CASSRTGVGNQPQHF.

On this clone: Since a far larger clone is one base different, this is likely a read error. CDR3 sequence: CATPGASGRSYELYF. The CDR3 DNA sequence: TGTGCCACACCCGGGGCTAGCGGGAGGTCCTACGAGCTGTACTTC. V and J are TRBV2 and TRBJ2-5, with TRBD2 matching over 11 bases. This CDR3 is built from 15 residues. V lost 10 bases and J lost 13; bases outside the gene matches: 20. In germline, CDR1 is SNHLY, CDR2 FYNNEI. Variable domain in full (rest from reference TRBV2 and TRBJ2-5): EPEVTQTPSHQVTQMGQEVILRCVPISNHLYFYWYRQILGQKVEFLVSFYNNEISEKSEIFDDQFSVERPDGSNFTLKIRSTKLEDSAMYFCATPGASGRSYELYFGPGTRLLVL.

The genes are TRBV14 and TRBJ2-7; weak D call: TRBD1 (6 bases). This CDR3 region has 15 residues. Trimming took 6 bases from V and 3 from J, leaving 18 bases between them. Looked up from germline, CDR1 is SGHDN and CDR2 is FVKESK. The CDR3 bases are TGTGCCAGCAGTAAACGACAGGACCATGGCTACGAGCAGTACTTC. Protein sequence: CASSKRQDHGYEQYF. Variable domain in full (rest from reference TRBV14 and TRBJ2-7): EAGVTQFPSHSVIEKGQTVTLRCDPISGHDNLYWYRRVMGKEIKFLLHFVKESKQDESGMPNNRFLAERTGGTYSTLKVQPAELEDSGVYFCASSKRQDHGYEQYFGPGTRLTVT.

The CDR3 DNA is TGCAGCGCATCCCGGGAGACTTCATCGGGGGAGACCCAGTACTTC. Translating it yields CSASRETSSGETQYF. The chain couples TRBV29-1 to TRBJ2-5, with a possible D match to TRBD2 (6 bases). This CDR3 comprises 15 residues. The V gene's germline CDR1 is SQVTM and CDR2 ANQGSEA. The germline V and J ends were trimmed by 7 bases and 5 bases, with 23 bases remaining between them.

The chain employs TRBV5-1 and TRBJ2-7, with 7 bases aligning to TRBD2. CDR1 and CDR2 (germline): SGHRS, YFSETQ. V shed 0 bases, J shed 2 bases, and the junction held 5 bases outside the gene matches. This CDR3 is 15 amino acids long. The DNA for the CDR3 is TGCGCCAGCAGCTTGGTGGAGGGAGGGCCCTACGAGCAGTACTTC. This gives the protein CASSLVEGGPYEQYF.

CDR3 sequence (DNA): TGCGCCAGCAGCCAGGATCGGACAGGGCGTGGCTACACCTTC. This sequence encodes CASSQDRTGRGYTF. V gene TRBV4-1 combines with J gene TRBJ1-2, with 8 bases that match TRBD1. There are 14 residues in the CDR3. Germline V gene lookup returns CDR1 MGHRA and CDR2 YSYEKL. V was clipped by 3 bases and J by 7 bases; unmatched bases: 7.

This clone was observed a handful of times. The V gene is TRBV6-1, the J gene TRBJ2-6, with D tentatively TRBD2 (6 bases). Trimming took off 3 bases at V and 0 bases at J, with 15 bases between the two ends. Germline V CDR1 and CDR2: MNHNS, SASEGT. The CDR3 loop spans 18 amino acids. The CDR3 DNA reads as TGTGCCAGCAGTGACTTGCCGGGACTGTCCTCTGGGGCCAACGTCCTGACTTTC. Protein sequence: CASSDLPGLSSGANVLTF.

The rearrangement joins TRBV2 to TRBJ1-5, with TRBD1 matching 9 bases. The CDR3 sequence is 16 residues long. Germline CDR1 is SNHLY and CDR2 is FYNNEI. V was clipped by 6 bases and J by 4 bases; unmatched bases: 10. This CDR3 reads CASSRGTGKRNQPQHF. CDR3 in DNA: TGTGCCAGCAGCCGGGGGACAGGGAAACGAAATCAGCCCCAGCATTTT. The full variable domain, with the rest looked up from reference TRBV2 and TRBJ1-5, is EPEVTQTPSHQVTQMGQEVILRCVPISNHLYFYWYRQILGQKVEFLVSFYNNEISEKSEIFDDQFSVERPDGSNFTLKIRSTKLEDSAMYFCASSRGTGKRNQPQHFGDGTRLSIL.

About this clone: Different DNA sequences within this sample yield the same CDR3. The genes are TRBV18 and TRBJ2-1, with D unclear. Trimming left V 3 bases short and J 7 bases short, with 10 bases between. Germline CDR1 and CDR2: KGHSH and LQKENI. The CDR3 spans 13 residues. The CDR3 region is CASSPPSTNEQFF. In DNA form, the CDR3 reads TGTGCCAGCTCACCCCCTTCAACAAATGAGCAGTTCTTC.

The V call is TRBV7-3, the J call TRBJ1-2; 10 bases are a match to TRBD1. Germline CDR1 reads SGHTA; CDR2 reads FQGTGA. V shed 5 bases, J shed 6 bases, and the junction held 6 bases outside the gene matches. The CDR3 loop spans 14 amino acids. DNA for the CDR3: TGTGCCAGCAGCCGAGAGACAGGGGGCAATGGCTACACCTTC. It encodes CASSRETGGNGYTF.

This clone was seen only once. The chain is built from TRBV18 and TRBJ2-5; tentative D call: TRBD2 (5 bases). Trimming shortened V by 3 bases and J by 4 bases, and 12 bases separated the two germline ends. Per germline, CDR1 KGHSH and CDR2 LQKENI. The CDR3 runs 14 residues. The CDR3 region is CASSPTAAGETQYF. CDR3 in DNA: TGTGCCAGCTCACCGACGGCGGCGGGAGAGACCCAGTACTTC.

With regard to this clone: Other DNA sequences in this sample translate to the same CDR3. This chain uses TRBV2 with TRBJ1-5; possible D gene TRBD1, 6 bases. Germline assignment: CDR1 SNHLY and CDR2 FYNNEI. Trimming removed 4 bases from V and 2 bases from J, with 6 bases in between. This CDR3 spans 13 amino acids. The CDR3 DNA reads as TGTGCCAGCAGTGGACAGGGCAATCAGCCCCAGCATTTT. Its translation is CASSGQGNQPQHF.

The chain recombines TRBV7-3 with TRBJ1-1, with a possible D match to TRBD1 (6 bases). This CDR3 has 13 amino acids. V lost 5 bases and J 3 bases, leaving 10 bases between the germline ends. Per the germline V gene, CDR1 is SGHTA and CDR2 is FQGTGA. The CDR3 region has the DNA TGTGCCAGCAGCACACACAGGGACACTGAAGCTTTCTTT. It translates to CASSTHRDTEAFF.

The gene calls are TRBV4-1 and TRBJ2-3; no firm D call. CDR3 length: 13 residues. Germline V lookup: CDR1 MGHRA, CDR2 YSYEKL. V dropped 4 bases and J dropped 5 bases, with 10 bases sitting between them. Here the CDR3 DNA reads TGCGCCAGCAGCCTCACGGACGGAGATACGCAGTATTTT. Protein product: CASSLTDGDTQYF.